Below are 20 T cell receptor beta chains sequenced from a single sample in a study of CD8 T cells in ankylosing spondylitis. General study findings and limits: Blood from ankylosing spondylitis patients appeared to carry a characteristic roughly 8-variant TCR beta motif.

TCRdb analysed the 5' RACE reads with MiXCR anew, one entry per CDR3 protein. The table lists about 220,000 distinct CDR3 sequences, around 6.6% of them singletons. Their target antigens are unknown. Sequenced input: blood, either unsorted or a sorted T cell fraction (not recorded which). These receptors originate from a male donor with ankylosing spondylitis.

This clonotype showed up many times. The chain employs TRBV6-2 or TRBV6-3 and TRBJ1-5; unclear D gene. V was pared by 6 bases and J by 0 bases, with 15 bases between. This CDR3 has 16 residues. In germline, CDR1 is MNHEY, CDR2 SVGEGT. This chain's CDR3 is CASRLEGINSNQPQHF. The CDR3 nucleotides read TGTGCCAGCAGACTGGAGGGTATTAATAGCAATCAGCCCCAGCATTTT.

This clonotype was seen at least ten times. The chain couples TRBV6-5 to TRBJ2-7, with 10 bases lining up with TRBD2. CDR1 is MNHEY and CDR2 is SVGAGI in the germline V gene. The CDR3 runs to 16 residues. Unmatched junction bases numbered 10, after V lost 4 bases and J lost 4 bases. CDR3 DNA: TGTGCCAGCAGTTTGGGGGAAGCGGGGGGGTTGTACGAGCAGTACTTC. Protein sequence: CASSLGEAGGLYEQYF.

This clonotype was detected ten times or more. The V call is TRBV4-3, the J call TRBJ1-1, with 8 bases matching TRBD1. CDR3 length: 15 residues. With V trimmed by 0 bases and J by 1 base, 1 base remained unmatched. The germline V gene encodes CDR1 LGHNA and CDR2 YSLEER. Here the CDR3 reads CASSQEDRANTEAFF. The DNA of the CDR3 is TGCGCCAGCAGCCAAGAGGACAGGGCGAACACTGAAGCTTTCTTT.

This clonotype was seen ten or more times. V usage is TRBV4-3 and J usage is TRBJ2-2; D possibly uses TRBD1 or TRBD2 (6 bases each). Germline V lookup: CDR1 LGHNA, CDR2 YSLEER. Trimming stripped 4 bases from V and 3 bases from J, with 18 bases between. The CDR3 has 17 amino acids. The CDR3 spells CASSRSGAGYDTGELFF. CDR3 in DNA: TGCGCCAGCAGCCGGTCGGGGGCGGGATATGACACCGGGGAGCTGTTTTTT.

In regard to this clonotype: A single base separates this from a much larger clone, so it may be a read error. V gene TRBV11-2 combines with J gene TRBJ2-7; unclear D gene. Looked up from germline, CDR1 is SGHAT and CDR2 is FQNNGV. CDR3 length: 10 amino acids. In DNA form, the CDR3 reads TGTGCCAGCAGCTTAGATGCTGTTAGCTTC. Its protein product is CASSLDAVSF.

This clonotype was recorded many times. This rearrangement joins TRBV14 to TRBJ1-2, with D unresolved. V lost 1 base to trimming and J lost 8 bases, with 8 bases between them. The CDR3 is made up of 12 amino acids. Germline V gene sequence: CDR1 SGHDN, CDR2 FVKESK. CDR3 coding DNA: TGTGCCAGCAGCCAAGCGACGCAGGGCTACACCTTC. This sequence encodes CASSQATQGYTF.

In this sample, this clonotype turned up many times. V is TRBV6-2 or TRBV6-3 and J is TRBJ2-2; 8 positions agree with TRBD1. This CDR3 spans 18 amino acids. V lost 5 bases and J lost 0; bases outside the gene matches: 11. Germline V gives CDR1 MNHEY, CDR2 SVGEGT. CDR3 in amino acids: CASSGDRLPYSNTGELFF. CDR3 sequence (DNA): TGTGCCAGCAGTGGGGACAGGCTACCATACTCGAACACCGGGGAGCTGTTTTTT.

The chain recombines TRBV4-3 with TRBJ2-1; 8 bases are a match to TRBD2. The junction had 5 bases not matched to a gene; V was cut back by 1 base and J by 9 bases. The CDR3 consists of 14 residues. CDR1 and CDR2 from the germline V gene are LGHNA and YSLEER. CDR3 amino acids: CASSQGTGGSEQFF. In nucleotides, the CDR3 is TGCGCCAGCAGCCAAGGAACGGGGGGGAGTGAGCAGTTCTTC.

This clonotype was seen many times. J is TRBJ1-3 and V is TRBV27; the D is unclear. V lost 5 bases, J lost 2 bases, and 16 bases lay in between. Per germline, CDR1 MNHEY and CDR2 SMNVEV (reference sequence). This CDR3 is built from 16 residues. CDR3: CASSPGLPEAGNTIYF. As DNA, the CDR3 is TGTGCCAGCAGTCCCGGACTGCCAGAGGCTGGAAACACCATATATTTT.

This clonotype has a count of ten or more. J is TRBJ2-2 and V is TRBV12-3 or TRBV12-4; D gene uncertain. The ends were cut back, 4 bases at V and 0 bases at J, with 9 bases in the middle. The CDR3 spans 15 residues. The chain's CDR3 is CASSWEFPNTGELFF. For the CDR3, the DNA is TGTGCCAGCAGTTGGGAATTTCCGAACACCGGGGAGCTGTTTTTT.

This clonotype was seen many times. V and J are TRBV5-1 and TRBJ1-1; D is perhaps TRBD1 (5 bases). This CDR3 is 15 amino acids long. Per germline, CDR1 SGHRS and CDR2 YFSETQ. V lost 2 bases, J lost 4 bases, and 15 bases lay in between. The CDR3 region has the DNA TGCGCCAGCAGCTTCGGGGGGAGTGGAGTCACTGAAGCTTTCTTT. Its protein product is CASSFGGSGVTEAFF.

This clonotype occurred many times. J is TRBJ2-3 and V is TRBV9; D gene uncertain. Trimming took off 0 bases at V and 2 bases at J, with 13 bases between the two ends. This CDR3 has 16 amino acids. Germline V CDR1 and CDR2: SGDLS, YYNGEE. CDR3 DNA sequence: TGTGCCAGCAGCGTAGAAGCGTGGCCAGCCACAGATACGCAGTATTTT. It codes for CASSVEAWPATDTQYF. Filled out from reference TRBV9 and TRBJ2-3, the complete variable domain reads DSGVTQTPKHLITATGQRVTLRCSPRSGDLSVYWYQQSLDQGLQFLIQYYNGEERAKGNILERFSAQQFPDLHSELNLSSLELGDSALYFCASSVEAWPATDTQYFGPGTRLTVL.

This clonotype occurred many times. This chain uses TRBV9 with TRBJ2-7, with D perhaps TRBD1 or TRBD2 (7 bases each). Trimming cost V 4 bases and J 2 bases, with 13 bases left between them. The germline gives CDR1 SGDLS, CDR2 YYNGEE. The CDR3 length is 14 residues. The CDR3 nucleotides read TGTGCCAGCAGCTCCCAGGGGGGGACCTACGAGCAGTACTTC. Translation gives CASSSQGGTYEQYF.

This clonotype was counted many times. CDR3 DNA sequence: TGTGCCACCTCCCTCGGCCTTTACTATGGCTACACCTTC. Protein product: CATSLGLYYGYTF. The chain uses TRBV24-1 and TRBJ1-2; D unresolved. In germline, CDR1 is KGHDR, CDR2 SFDVKD. This CDR3 comprises 13 residues. V was shortened by 9 bases and J by 3 bases, with 13 bases between the two germline ends.

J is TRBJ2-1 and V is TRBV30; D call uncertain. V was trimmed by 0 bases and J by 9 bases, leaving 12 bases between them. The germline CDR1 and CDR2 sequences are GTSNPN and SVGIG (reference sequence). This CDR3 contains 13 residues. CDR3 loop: CAWSVLYGGEQFF. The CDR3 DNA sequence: TGTGCCTGGAGTGTACTTTACGGTGGTGAGCAGTTCTTC.

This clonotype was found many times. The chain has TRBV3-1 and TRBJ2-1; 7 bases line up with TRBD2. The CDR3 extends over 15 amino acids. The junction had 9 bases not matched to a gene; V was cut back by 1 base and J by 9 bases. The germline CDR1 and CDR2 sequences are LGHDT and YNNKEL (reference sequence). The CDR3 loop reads CASSQVGSGGSEQFF. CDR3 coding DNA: TGTGCCAGCAGCCAAGTAGGGTCCGGGGGGAGTGAGCAGTTCTTC.

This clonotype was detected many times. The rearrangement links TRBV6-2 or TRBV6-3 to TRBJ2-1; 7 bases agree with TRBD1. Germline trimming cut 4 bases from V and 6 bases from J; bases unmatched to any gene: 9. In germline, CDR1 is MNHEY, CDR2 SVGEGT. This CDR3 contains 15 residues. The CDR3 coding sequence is TGTGCCAGCAGTTCCTTCGACAGGGCGGGCAATGAGCAGTTCTTC. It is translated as CASSSFDRAGNEQFF.

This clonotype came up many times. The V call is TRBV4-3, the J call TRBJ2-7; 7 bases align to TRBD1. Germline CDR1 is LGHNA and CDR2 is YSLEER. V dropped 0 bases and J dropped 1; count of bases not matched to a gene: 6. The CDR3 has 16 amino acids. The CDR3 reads CASSQDPGTESYEQYF. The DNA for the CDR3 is TGCGCCAGCAGCCAAGATCCGGGGACAGAGTCCTACGAGCAGTACTTC.

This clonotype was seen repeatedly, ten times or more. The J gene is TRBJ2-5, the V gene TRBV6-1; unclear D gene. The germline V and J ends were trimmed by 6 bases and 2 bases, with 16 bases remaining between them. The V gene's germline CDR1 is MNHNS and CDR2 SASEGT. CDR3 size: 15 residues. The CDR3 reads CASSSINRGQETQYF. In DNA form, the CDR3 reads TGTGCCAGCAGCTCTATTAATAGAGGTCAAGAGACCCAGTACTTC.

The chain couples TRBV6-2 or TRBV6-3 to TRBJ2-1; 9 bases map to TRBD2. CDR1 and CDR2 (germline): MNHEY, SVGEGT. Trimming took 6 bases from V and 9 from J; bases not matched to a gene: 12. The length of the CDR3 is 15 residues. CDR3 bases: TGTGCCAGCAGCAGTAGCGGGAGAGATCGGGGTGAGCAGTTCTTC. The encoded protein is CASSSSGRDRGEQFF.